Following are 29 T cell receptor beta chains from one sample sequenced in a study of OX40 agonist ivuxolimab in advanced cancers. The library was produced with the immunoSEQ multiplex PCR assay. TCRdb's version of the immuneACCESS table is confined to in-frame rearrangements and falls short of the full clone set. An unresolved V gene accounts for under half of the shortfall where checked; the remainder is of unknown origin. The sample data list around 140,000 clones, and 85% to 95% of these were observed just once. The top ten clones comprise roughly 1% of the sample. The source material was CD4+ or CD8+ T cells sorted from blood, sampled in a trial of the OX40 agonist ivuxolimab. The source is an adult with an advanced solid tumor such as melanoma, head and neck, liver or kidney cancer.

With regard to this clone: The sample contains more than one DNA sequence encoding this CDR3. This chain uses TRBV27 with TRBJ1-1, with D possibly TRBD1 on 5 matching bases. This CDR3 region has 14 residues. V lost 7 bases and J lost 1, with 13 bases in between. Germline V gives CDR1 MNHEY, CDR2 SMNVEV (reference sequence). In DNA form, the CDR3 reads TGTGCCAGCAACCGCCAGGGACCGAACACTGAAGCTTTCTTT. Its protein is CASNRQGPNTEAFF.

The chain couples TRBV19 to TRBJ1-2; no clear D. V shed 1 base and J shed 4 bases, with 10 bases lying between them. From germline, CDR1 is LNHDA and CDR2 SQIVND (reference sequence). The CDR3 is 14 residues long. CDR3 sequence reads: CASSIASTLYGYTF. CDR3 in DNA: TGTGCCAGTAGTATAGCTAGCACCCTCTATGGCTACACCTTC.

The table lists this clone with a count of one. The chain joins TRBV7-9 to TRBJ2-3; 8 positions agree with TRBD2. CDR1 is SEHNR, CDR2 FQNEAQ, per germline (reference sequence). V lost 0 bases and J lost 2; bases outside the gene matches: 4. The CDR3 consists of 16 residues. The CDR3 protein is CASSLASGGYTDTQYF. The CDR3 bases are TGTGCCAGCAGCTTAGCCAGCGGGGGCTACACAGATACGCAGTATTTT.

The chain combines TRBV19 with TRBJ2-5; a weak D match, TRBD1 (7 bases). Germline assignment: CDR1 LNHDA and CDR2 SQIVND (reference sequence). This CDR3 has 15 residues. V was pared by 5 bases and J by 5 bases, with 18 bases between. The chain's CDR3 is CASSSRGVKAETQYF. CDR3 DNA sequence: TGTGCCAGTAGTTCCAGGGGGGTCAAGGCGGAGACCCAGTACTTC.

The chain combines TRBV28 with TRBJ1-2, with 7 bases aligning to TRBD1. The CDR3 is made up of 14 amino acids. The V segment lost 6 bases and the J segment 8 bases; nucleotides outside the gene matches: 12. CDR1 and CDR2 (germline): MDHEN, SYDVKM. The CDR3 DNA is TGTGCCAGCAGGACATACAGGGGCGTTCGGGGCTACACCTTC. Translation: CASRTYRGVRGYTF.

The chain employs TRBV6-5 and TRBJ1-2, with a weak D call TRBD1 (6 bases). V dropped 0 bases and J dropped 3 bases, with 14 bases sitting between them. The CDR3 has 16 amino acids. From germline, CDR1 is MNHEY and CDR2 SVGAGI. CDR3 coding DNA: TGTGCCAGCAGTTACTCGACCCGGAGGGGGGACTATGGCTACACCTTC. Its protein is CASSYSTRRGDYGYTF.

The chain links TRBV7-2 to TRBJ2-2, with 11 bases aligning to TRBD2. The germline gives CDR1 SGHTA, CDR2 FQGNSA. CDR3 length equals 16 residues. The trim removed 6 bases at V and 2 bases at J, leaving 5 bases unmatched. The DNA for the CDR3 is TGTGCCAGCAGGCAGACTAGCGGGACCAACACCGGGGAGCTGTTTTTT. Amino acids: CASRQTSGTNTGELFF.

The chain recombines TRBV7-9 with TRBJ1-6; tentatively, D is TRBD1 (5 bases). Germline V gene data show CDR1 as SEHNR and CDR2 as FQNEAQ (reference sequence). The CDR3 runs 15 residues. The ends were cut back, 5 bases at V and 10 bases at J, with 18 bases in the middle. CDR3 in amino acids: CASSQFGTGGSPLHF. CDR3 DNA sequence: TGTGCCAGCAGCCAATTCGGGACCGGGGGGTCACCCCTCCACTTT.

This clone was detected only once. This chain connects TRBV27 to TRBJ2-7, with 10 bases matching TRBD1. The junction had 11 bases not matched to a gene; V was cut back by 4 bases and J by 5 bases. Germline V lookup: CDR1 MNHEY, CDR2 SMNVEV (reference sequence). The CDR3 totals 16 residues. CDR3 sequence reads: CASSYRGGQGYDEQYF. The CDR3 DNA reads as TGTGCCAGCAGTTACAGGGGGGGACAGGGGTACGACGAGCAGTACTTC.

V usage is TRBV28 and J usage is TRBJ1-1; no reliable D call. The CDR3 is 12 residues long. The germline V gene encodes CDR1 MDHEN and CDR2 SYDVKM. V shed 8 bases and J shed 4 bases, with 11 bases lying between them. The CDR3 DNA follows: TGTGCCAGCCAGTGGTTCGGCACTGAAGCTTTCTTT. Translated, it gives CASQWFGTEAFF.

This clone was seen a single time. This sequence joins TRBV6-5 and TRBJ1-3; 7 bases align to TRBD1. The V gene end was trimmed by 4 bases and the J gene end by 2 bases; junction bases not matched to a gene: 8. Germline-derived CDR1 and CDR2 are MNHEY and SVGAGI. The CDR3 spans 16 residues. The DNA of the CDR3 is TGTGCCAGCAGTTCAACAGGGGCTTTAACTGGAAACACCATATATTTT. Translated: CASSSTGALTGNTIYF.

This sequence joins TRBV5-4 and TRBJ2-1; D is possibly TRBD2 (5 bases). The length of the CDR3 is 13 residues. CDR1 and CDR2 (germline): SGHNT, YYREEE (reference sequence). The V end was cut by 4 bases, the J end by 7 bases, with 12 bases between. The CDR3 DNA reads as TGTGCCAGCAGCACGGAGGCTGATAATGAGCAGTTCTTC. Residues: CASSTEADNEQFF.

This clone was found once. The chain carries TRBV25-1 and TRBJ1-4, with 10 bases lining up with TRBD1. CDR1 MGHDK and CDR2 SYGVNS come from the germline V gene. The CDR3 extends over 16 amino acids. Losses at the gene ends were 3 bases for V and 8 bases for J; bases not matched to a gene: 9. The CDR3, as DNA: TGTGCCAGCAGTGACCGGGACAGGGGCCGGGGCGAAAAACTGTTTTTT. Residues: CASSDRDRGRGEKLFF. Looking up the rest from reference TRBV25-1 and TRBJ1-4 gives the full variable domain: EADIYQTPRYLVIGTGKKITLECSQTMGHDKMYWYQQDPGMELHLIHYSYGVNSTEKGDLSSESTVSRIRTEHFPLTLESARPSHTSQYLCASSDRDRGRGEKLFFGSGTQLSVL.

The chain couples TRBV28 to TRBJ1-4, with a weak D call TRBD1 (5 bases). Per germline, CDR1 MDHEN and CDR2 SYDVKM. V was cut by 5 bases and J by 2 bases, with 15 bases left in between. The CDR3 spans 16 residues. The CDR3 loop reads CASSLSPRGTNEKLFF. CDR3 DNA sequence: TGTGCCAGCAGTCTCTCGCCGAGGGGTACTAATGAAAAACTGTTTTTT.

V and J are TRBV5-1 and TRBJ1-3; no clear D. The V end lost 5 bases, the J end lost 0 bases, and 12 bases lay between the germline ends. The CDR3 has 15 amino acids. Germline values: CDR1 SGHRS, CDR2 YFSETQ. CDR3: CASRVSLSSGNTIYF. CDR3 sequence (DNA): TGCGCCAGCAGAGTCAGTCTGAGCTCTGGAAACACCATATATTTT.

This clone was detected only once. V gene TRBV27 combines with J gene TRBJ2-7, with 11 bases identical to TRBD2. The V gene's germline CDR1 is MNHEY and CDR2 SMNVEV (reference sequence). The length of the CDR3 is 16 residues. With 6 bases clipped from V and 3 bases from J, the junction kept 10 bases outside the gene matches. Written as DNA, the CDR3 is TGTGCCAGCAGCTCCATTACTAGCGGGAGTCGCTACGAGCAGTACTTC. Protein: CASSSITSGSRYEQYF.

V usage is TRBV6-5 and J usage is TRBJ2-2; 8 positions match TRBD2. V was clipped by 8 bases and J by 7 bases; unmatched bases: 9. Germline V gives CDR1 MNHEY, CDR2 SVGAGI. The CDR3 is 14 amino acids. The CDR3 DNA follows: TGTGCCAGCCATAAAGCGGGAGCCGGCGGGGAGCTGTTTTTT. Amino acids: CASHKAGAGGELFF.

The chain links TRBV29-1 to TRBJ1-4; D not resolved. Trimming removed 7 bases at V and 4 bases at J, with 13 bases between. The CDR3 spans 13 residues. CDR1 is SQVTM, CDR2 ANQGSEA, per germline. The CDR3 region is CSGTEALNEKLFF. DNA for the CDR3: TGCAGCGGGACTGAAGCGCTTAATGAAAAACTGTTTTTT.

The V gene is TRBV7-7, the J gene TRBJ1-1; D remains unclear. Germline CDR1 and CDR2: SSHAT and FNYEAQ (reference sequence). The germline V and J ends were trimmed by 1 base and 3 bases, with 12 bases remaining between them. The CDR3 contains 15 residues. The CDR3 DNA reads as TGTGCCAGCAGCTTAGAAGGCCCCTTGGACACTGAAGCTTTCTTT. Its protein is CASSLEGPLDTEAFF. The full variable domain, completed using reference TRBV7-7 and TRBJ1-1, is GAGVSQSPRYKVTKRGQDVTLRCDPISSHATLYWYQQALGQGPEFLTYFNYEAQPDKSGLPSDRFSAERPEGSISTLTIQRTEQRDSAMYRCASSLEGPLDTEAFFGQGTRLTVV.

This chain links TRBV6-1 with TRBJ2-7, with TRBD1 as a possible D gene (6 bases). This CDR3 comprises 11 residues. The V end was cut by 7 bases, the J end by 6 bases, with 10 bases between. The V gene's germline CDR1 is MNHNS and CDR2 SASEGT. The CDR3 region has the DNA TGTGCCAGCAACACAGGGATCGAGCAGTACTTC. It specifies CASNTGIEQYF.

This chain uses TRBV14 with TRBJ2-5; D is perhaps TRBD2 (5 bases). CDR3 length: 18 residues. Germline CDR1 reads SGHDN; CDR2 reads FVKESK. Trimming left V 2 bases short and J 6 bases short, with 25 bases between. The CDR3 here is CASSQRLLGGPQQKTQYF. CDR3 sequence (DNA): TGTGCCAGCAGCCAACGTCTGTTAGGCGGGCCCCAGCAGAAGACCCAGTACTTC.

The V and J genes are TRBV7-8 and TRBJ2-7; D not resolved. V gave up 0 bases and J gave up 4 bases, with 13 bases separating them. CDR1 SGHVS and CDR2 FQNEAQ come from the germline V gene. This CDR3 is 15 amino acids long. In DNA, the CDR3 is TGTGCCAGCAGCTTAGCGCTGAGTGGTCCATACGAGCAGTACTTC. The encoded protein is CASSLALSGPYEQYF.

The chain is built from TRBV6-5 and TRBJ1-3, with unresolved D. The CDR3 runs 15 residues. The V gene's germline CDR1 is MNHEY and CDR2 SVGAGI. The germline V and J ends were trimmed by 2 bases and 0 bases, with 8 bases remaining between them. In DNA, the CDR3 is TGTGCCAGCAGTTACCTCTCAACCTCTGGAAACACCATATATTTT. Its translation: CASSYLSTSGNTIYF.

The chain recombines TRBV7-2 with TRBJ1-1; no definite D call. CDR1 is SGHTA and CDR2 is FQGNSA in the germline V gene. This CDR3 is built from 15 residues. The germline V and J ends were trimmed by 3 bases and 10 bases, with 21 bases remaining between them. CDR3: CASSFPGLRNLGAFF. The CDR3 nucleotides read TGTGCCAGCAGCTTTCCAGGTCTAAGAAATCTGGGAGCTTTCTTT.

The chain joins TRBV6-5 to TRBJ1-1, with 8 bases identical to TRBD1. CDR3 size: 13 residues. Germline V lookup: CDR1 MNHEY, CDR2 SVGAGI. Unmatched junction bases numbered 6, after V lost 8 bases and J lost 4 bases. CDR3 residues: CASSQGGITEAFF. For the CDR3, the DNA is TGTGCCAGCTCACAGGGGGGAATCACTGAAGCTTTCTTT.

This rearrangement joins TRBV6-5 to TRBJ1-2; D ambiguous. From germline, CDR1 is MNHEY and CDR2 SVGAGI. Trimming removed 3 bases from V and 7 bases from J, with 12 bases in between. The CDR3 loop spans 13 amino acids. The CDR3 coding sequence is TGTGCCAGCAGTTATCTTACCCCCCCTGGCTACACCTTC. Its translation is CASSYLTPPGYTF.

The rearrangement uses TRBV28 and TRBJ1-3; 10 positions match TRBD1. Germline-derived CDR1 and CDR2 are MDHEN and SYDVKM. The CDR3 spans 18 residues. The J segment lost 5 bases and the V segment lost 3 bases, leaving 13 bases of the junction unmatched. CDR3 nucleotides: TGTGCCAGCAGTTTTTTTAGACCGCCGGGACAGGGGAGAAACACCATATATTTT. This gives the protein CASSFFRPPGQGRNTIYF.

The genes are TRBV6-5 and TRBJ2-1, with TRBD1 as a possible D gene (6 bases). Trimming removed 0 bases from V and 2 bases from J, with 11 bases in between. Per the germline V gene, CDR1 is MNHEY and CDR2 is SVGAGI. The CDR3 sequence is 16 residues long. Here the CDR3 DNA reads TGTGCCAGCAGTTACTCGGGGGCTTCCACCTACAATGAGCAGTTCTTC. Its protein product is CASSYSGASTYNEQFF.

The rearrangement links TRBV5-1 to TRBJ2-7, with a possible D match to TRBD1 (6 bases). Trimming pared 0 bases from V and 1 base from J, leaving 8 bases between. CDR3 size: 14 residues. Germline V gives CDR1 SGHRS, CDR2 YFSETQ. Here the CDR3 reads CASSLGDRSYEQYF. The CDR3 nucleotides are TGCGCCAGCAGCTTGGGTGACAGGTCCTACGAGCAGTACTTC.